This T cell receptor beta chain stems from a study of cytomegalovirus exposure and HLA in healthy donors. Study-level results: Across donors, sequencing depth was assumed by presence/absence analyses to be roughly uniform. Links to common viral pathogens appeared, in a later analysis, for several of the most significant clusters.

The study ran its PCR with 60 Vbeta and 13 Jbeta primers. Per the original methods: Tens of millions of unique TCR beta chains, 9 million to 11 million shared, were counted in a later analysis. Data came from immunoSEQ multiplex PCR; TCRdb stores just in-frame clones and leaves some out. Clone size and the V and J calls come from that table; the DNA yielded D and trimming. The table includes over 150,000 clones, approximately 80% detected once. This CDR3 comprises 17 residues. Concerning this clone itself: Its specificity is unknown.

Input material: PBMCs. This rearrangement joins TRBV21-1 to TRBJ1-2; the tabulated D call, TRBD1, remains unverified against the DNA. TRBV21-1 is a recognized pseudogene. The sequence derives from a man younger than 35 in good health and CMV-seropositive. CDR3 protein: CASSKGVDRGRAGGYTF. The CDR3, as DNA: TGTGCCAGCAGCAAAGGGGTAGACAGGGGGCGGGCAGGGGGCTACACCTTC.